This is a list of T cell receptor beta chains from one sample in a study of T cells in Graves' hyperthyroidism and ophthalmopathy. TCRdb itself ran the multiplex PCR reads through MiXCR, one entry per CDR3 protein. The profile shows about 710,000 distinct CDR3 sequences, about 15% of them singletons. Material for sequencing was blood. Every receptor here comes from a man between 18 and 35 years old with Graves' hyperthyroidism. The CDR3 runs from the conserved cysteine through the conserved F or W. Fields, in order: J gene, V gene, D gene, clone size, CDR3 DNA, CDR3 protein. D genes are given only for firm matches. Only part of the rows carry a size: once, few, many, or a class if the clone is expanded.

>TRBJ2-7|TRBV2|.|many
TGTGCCAGCAGTGAGGTTGTAACCCAGCAGTACTTC
CASSEVVTQQYF
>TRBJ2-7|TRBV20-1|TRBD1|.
TGCAGTGCTAAGGTCCCCGGGACAGTTGCCAACGAGCAGTACTTC
CSAKVPGTVANEQYF
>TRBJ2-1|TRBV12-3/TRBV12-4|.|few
TGTGCCAGCAGTTTATTAAGGGGAAGCAGGAATGAGCAGTTCTTC
CASSLLRGSRNEQFF
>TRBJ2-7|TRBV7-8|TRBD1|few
TGTGCCAGCAGCCCAAGGACAGGGGGGGGAATCTTCTACGAGCAGTACTTC
CASSPRTGGGIFYEQYF
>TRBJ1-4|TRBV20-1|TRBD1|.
TGCAGTGCTACAGTGGACGGACAGGTTTATTATGAAAAACTGTTTTTT
CSATVDGQVYYEKLFF
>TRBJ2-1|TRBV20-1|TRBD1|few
TGCAGTGCGGGACAGGGGTGGGACAATGAGCAGTTCTTC
CSAGQGWDNEQFF
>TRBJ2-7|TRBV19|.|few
TGTGCCAGTAGTATAGGTCAGAACTACGAGCAGTACTTC
CASSIGQNYEQYF
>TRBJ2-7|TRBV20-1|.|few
TGCAGTGCTACGTCGGCGGGTTCCTACGAGCAGTACTTC
CSATSAGSYEQYF
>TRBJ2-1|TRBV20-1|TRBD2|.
TGCAGTGCTAGAGGAGCTAGCGGGAGCAATGAGCAGTTCTTC
CSARGASGSNEQFF
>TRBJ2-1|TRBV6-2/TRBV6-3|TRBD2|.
TGTGCCAGCACTGTTACGGGACTAGCGGACGGGAGCTCCTACAATGAGCAGTTCTTC
CASTVTGLADGSSYNEQFF
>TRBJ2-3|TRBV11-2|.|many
TGTGCCAGCAGCTTAAAGAGAGATACGCAGTATTTT
CASSLKRDTQYF
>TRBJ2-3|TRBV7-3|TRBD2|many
TGTGCCAGCAGCTTAACCCCAGCGGGAGTTCATACGCAGTATTTT
CASSLTPAGVHTQYF
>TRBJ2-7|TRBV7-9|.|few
TGTGCCAGCATAGTGGGGAGCACCCTCTTCGACGAGCAGTACTTC
CASIVGSTLFDEQYF
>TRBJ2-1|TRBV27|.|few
TGTGCCAGCAAGACAGCCACTAACAATGAGCAGTTCTTC
CASKTATNNEQFF
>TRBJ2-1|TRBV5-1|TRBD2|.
TGCGCCAGCAGTACCGGGACTAGTATGGTCTTC
CASSTGTSMVF
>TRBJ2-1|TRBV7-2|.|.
TGTGCCAGCAGGCCCCGGTTCGAATCCTACAATGAGCAGTTCTTC
CASRPRFESYNEQFF
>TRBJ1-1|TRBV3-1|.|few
TGTGCCAGCAGCCCGGCGACGGGGGTTTTCACTGAAGCTTTCTTT
CASSPATGVFTEAFF
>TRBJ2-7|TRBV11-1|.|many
TGTGCCACCTCAGCTTACGGGGCTAGCGATAACTACGAGCAGTACTTC
CATSAYGASDNYEQYF
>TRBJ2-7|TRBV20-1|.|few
TGCAGTGCTAGACCGCGGGGCAAAGGCTACGAGCAGTACTTC
CSARPRGKGYEQYF
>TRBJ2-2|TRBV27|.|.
TGTGCCAGCAGTGATCGGGCCTTCGGCACCGGGGAGCTGTTTTTT
CASSDRAFGTGELFF
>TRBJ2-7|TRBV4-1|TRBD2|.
TGCGCCAGCAGCCGACGGCAGGGGACTAGCGGGCGCAGCTCCTACGAGCAGTACTTC
CASSRRQGTSGRSSYEQYF
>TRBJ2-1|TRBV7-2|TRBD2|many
TGTGCCAGCAGCAGATATGGACTAGCGCCCTACAATGAGCAGTTCTTC
CASSRYGLAPYNEQFF
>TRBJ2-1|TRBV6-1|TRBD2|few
TGTGCCAGCAGTTATTACCCTAGCGGGAGCTCCTACAATGAGCAGTTCTTC
CASSYYPSGSSYNEQFF
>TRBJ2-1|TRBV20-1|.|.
TGCAGTGCTAAAAGGGCCCTCGGGCCCTACAATGAGCAGTTCTTC
CSAKRALGPYNEQFF
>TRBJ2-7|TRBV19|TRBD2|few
TGTGCCAGTAGTAGAGATTCCCTAAAAGCCCGGGATTCAGCGGGAGGACACGAGCAGTACTTC
CASSRDSLKARDSAGGHEQYF
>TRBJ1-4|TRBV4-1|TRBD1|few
TGCGCCAGCAGCAAAAGCCCGACAGGGATGACTAATGAAAAACTGTTTTTT
CASSKSPTGMTNEKLFF
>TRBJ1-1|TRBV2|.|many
TGTGCCAGCAGTGAATACACTGAAGCTTTCTTT
CASSEYTEAFF
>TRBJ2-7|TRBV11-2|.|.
TGTACCAGCAGCTTAAGGACCTACGAGCAGTACTTC
CTSSLRTYEQYF
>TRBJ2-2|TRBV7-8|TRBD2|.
TGTGCCAGTCGCCGACTAGCGGGAACCGGGGAGCTGTTTTTT
CASRRLAGTGELFF
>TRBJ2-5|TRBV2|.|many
TGTGCCAGCAGTGAGGGGCTAGGGGCGGGAGAGACCCAGTACTTC
CASSEGLGAGETQYF
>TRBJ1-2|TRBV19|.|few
TGTGCCTTAAGAATCCCGGTGGGCTACACCTTC
CALRIPVGYTF
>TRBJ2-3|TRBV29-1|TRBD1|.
TGCAGCGTCCCGGGCAGGGGGTCCACAGATACGCAGTATTTT
CSVPGRGSTDTQYF
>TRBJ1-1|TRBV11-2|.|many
TGTGCCAGCAGCTCCGACCCAGTGGACACTGAAGCTTTCTTT
CASSSDPVDTEAFF
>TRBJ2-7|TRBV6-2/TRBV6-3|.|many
TGTGCCAGCAGCCTGTCAGACTGGGACGGGCGGAGTGTGCAGTACTTC
CASSLSDWDGRSVQYF
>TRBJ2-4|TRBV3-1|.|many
TGTGCCAGCAGCCAAGATTTGGGTAACATTCAGTACTTC
CASSQDLGNIQYF
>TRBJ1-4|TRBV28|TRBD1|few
TGTGCCAGCAGTTTCCAGGGGGCATTTGAAAAACTGTTTTTT
CASSFQGAFEKLFF